The 10 T cell receptor beta chains below come from one sample, sequenced in a study of blood T cell repertoires in COVID-19. This table comes from immunoSEQ multiplex PCR, and its TCRdb copy is limited to in-frame clones, with some not included. The sample shows fewer than 200,000 clones, roughly 89% of them seen only once. Sequenced sample: peripheral blood. These receptors were obtained from a woman in her 70s with COVID-19, enrolled during active disease.

V is TRBV5-1 and J is TRBJ1-5; tentatively, D is TRBD1 (6 bases). There are 16 residues in the CDR3. CDR1 and CDR2 from the germline V gene are SGHRS and YFSETQ. V was clipped by 0 bases and J by 5 bases, with 15 bases between them. The CDR3 loop reads CASSLDPGTPDQPQHF. For the CDR3, the DNA is TGCGCCAGCAGCTTGGATCCAGGGACACCCGATCAGCCCCAGCATTTT.

This clone was observed once. The chain combines TRBV19 with TRBJ2-6; a possible D gene is TRBD1 (6 bases). This CDR3 has 18 amino acids. Between the trimmed V and J ends, which lost 7 bases and 1 base, there was a span of 20 bases. The germline CDR1 and CDR2 sequences are LNHDA and SQIVND (reference sequence). DNA for the CDR3: TGTGCCAGTAACAACAGGGTATTTGGTAATTCTGGGGCCAACGTCCTGACTTTC. Translating gives CASNNRVFGNSGANVLTF. Using reference TRBV19 and TRBJ2-6 for the parts outside the CDR3, the full variable domain is DGGITQSPKYLFRKEGQNVTLSCEQNLNHDAMYWYRQDPGQGLRLIYYSQIVNDFQKGDIAEGYSVSREKKESFPLTVTSAQKNPTAFYLCASNNRVFGNSGANVLTFGAGSRLTVL.

The chain employs TRBV7-2 and TRBJ2-5, with 11 nucleotides matching TRBD2. V lost 5 bases, J lost 5 bases, and 7 bases stayed unmatched. The germline V gene has CDR1 SGHTA and CDR2 FQGNSA. The CDR3 has 15 residues. The CDR3 here is CASSVTSGNGETQYF. The DNA of the CDR3 is TGTGCCAGCAGCGTGACTAGCGGGAACGGGGAGACCCAGTACTTC.

This chain connects TRBV4-2 to TRBJ1-2, with D perhaps TRBD1 (6 bases). This CDR3 region has 15 residues. The germline V gene encodes CDR1 LGHNA and CDR2 YNFKEQ. The V gene lost 2 bases and the J gene lost 4 bases, with 14 bases spanning the gap. The CDR3 region is CASSQRRTVGYGYTF. The CDR3, as DNA: TGTGCCAGCAGCCAACGACGGACAGTAGGCTATGGCTACACCTTC.

J is TRBJ1-6 and V is TRBV4-3, with D hard to call. V lost 1 base and J 8 bases, leaving 6 bases between the germline ends. This CDR3 has 13 residues. Germline CDR1 reads LGHNA; CDR2 reads YSLEER. The CDR3 region has the DNA TGCGCCAGCAGCCAAGGCAGGCATTCACCCCTCCACTTT. This translates into CASSQGRHSPLHF.

CDR3 DNA sequence: TGTGCCAGCAGCAGAAACCCGAGACTAGCCGTCGCGAACACCGGGGAGCTGTTTTTT. It codes for CASSRNPRLAVANTGELFF. The chain recombines TRBV7-3 with TRBJ2-2; 7 nucleotides line up with TRBD2. This CDR3 comprises 19 residues. Per germline, CDR1 SGHTA and CDR2 FQGTGA. The V segment lost 5 bases and the J segment 0 bases; nucleotides outside the gene matches: 15.

This clone came up once. The chain joins TRBV5-1 to TRBJ2-7, with 10 bases identical to TRBD2. V dropped 0 bases and J dropped 4; count of bases not matched to a gene: 4. Germline values: CDR1 SGHRS, CDR2 YFSETQ. The CDR3 consists of 15 residues. DNA of the CDR3: TGCGCCAGCAGCTTGGGGGCTAGCGGGAGTTACGAGCAGTACTTC. This sequence encodes CASSLGASGSYEQYF.

This rearrangement joins TRBV6-6 to TRBJ2-1, with TRBD2 matching over 14 bases. This CDR3 is built from 17 residues. Germline assignment: CDR1 MNHNY and CDR2 SVGAGI (reference sequence). V trimming: 5 bases; J trimming: 10 bases; junction bases outside the gene matches: 13. The CDR3 region has the DNA TGTGCCAGCAGTCGCACGACTAGCGGGAGGGGGGTGGACGAGCAGTTCTTC. Its protein product is CASSRTTSGRGVDEQFF.

This sequence joins TRBV4-1 and TRBJ2-3, with D perhaps TRBD2 (7 bases). Between the trimmed V and J ends, which lost 4 bases and 1 base, there was a span of 15 bases. The CDR3 spans 16 residues. CDR1 and CDR2 (germline): MGHRA, YSYEKL. CDR3 in DNA: TGCGCCAGCAGCCCCCCAGGGGCGGGGGGCACAGATACGCAGTATTTT. Translated: CASSPPGAGGTDTQYF.

This chain connects TRBV18 to TRBJ2-7; perhaps TRBD2 as D (5 bases). Germline lookup yields CDR1 KGHSH and CDR2 LQKENI. This CDR3 has 15 residues. Trimming left V 2 bases short and J 0 bases short, with 11 bases between. The CDR3 DNA sequence: TGTGCCAGCTCACCAACCGGGGTATTCTCCTACGAGCAGTACTTC. It codes for CASSPTGVFSYEQYF.